This TCR beta chain was found in a study of T-cell reconstitution after alpha-beta-depleted transplantation in children. Construction of the TCRbeta library involved unique molecular identifiers. Via MiXCR, TCRdb re-called the PCR reads, giving one row per CDR3 protein. The top ten clones hold roughly 6% of a sample with about 260,000 distinct CDR3 sequences, roughly 8% of them seen once. This clonotype was seen many times. What it binds is not known. The CDR3 totals 15 residues. Trimming pared 5 bases from V and 8 bases from J, leaving 19 bases between. General study points: Expanded graft clones, several hundred of them, were reportedly the source of alpha-beta T cells about two months after transplant. T cells produced anew were the main source of T-cell counts and diversity one year after transplant. High day-60 TCRbeta diversity in some patients came from surviving recipient T cells and thymic progenitors.

The TCR was taken from a male patient under 18 who had a stem cell transplant for acute lymphoblastic leukemia, so the T cells may come from the graft donor. The rearrangement links TRBV12-3 or TRBV12-4 to TRBJ2-1; possible D gene TRBD2, 6 bases. The source was PBMCs, mostly from graft donor cells, collected 180 days after TCRalphabeta/CD19-depleted stem cell transplant. CDR3 sequence (DNA): TGTGCCAGCAGTCCCGGGAGTGATACGATAGATGAGCAGTTCTTC. Encoded protein: CASSPGSDTIDEQFF.